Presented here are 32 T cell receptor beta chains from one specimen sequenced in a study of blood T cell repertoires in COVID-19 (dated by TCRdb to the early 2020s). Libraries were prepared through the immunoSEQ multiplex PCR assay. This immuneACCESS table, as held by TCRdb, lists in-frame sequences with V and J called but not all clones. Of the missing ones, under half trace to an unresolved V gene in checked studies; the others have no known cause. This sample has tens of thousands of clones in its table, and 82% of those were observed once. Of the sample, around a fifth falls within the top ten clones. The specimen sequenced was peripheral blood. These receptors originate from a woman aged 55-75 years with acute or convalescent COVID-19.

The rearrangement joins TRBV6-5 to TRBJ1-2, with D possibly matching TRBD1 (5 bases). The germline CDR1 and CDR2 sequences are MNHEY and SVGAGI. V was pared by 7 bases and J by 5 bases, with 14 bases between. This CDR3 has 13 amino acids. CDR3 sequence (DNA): TGTGCCAGCATGTTCGGGGGGGGGTATGGCTACACCTTC. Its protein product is CASMFGGGYGYTF.

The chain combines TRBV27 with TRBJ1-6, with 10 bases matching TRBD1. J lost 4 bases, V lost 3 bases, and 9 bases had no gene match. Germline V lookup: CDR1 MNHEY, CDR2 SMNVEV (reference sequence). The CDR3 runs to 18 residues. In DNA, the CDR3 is TGTGCCAGCAGTTTTTTACGACAGGGGGCGCCTTATAATTCACCCCTCCACTTT. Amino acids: CASSFLRQGAPYNSPLHF.

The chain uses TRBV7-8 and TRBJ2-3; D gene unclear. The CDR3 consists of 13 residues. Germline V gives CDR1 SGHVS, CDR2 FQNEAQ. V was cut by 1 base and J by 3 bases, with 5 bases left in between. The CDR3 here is CASSLDSTDTQYF. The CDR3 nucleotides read TGTGCCAGCAGCTTAGATTCGACAGATACGCAGTATTTT.

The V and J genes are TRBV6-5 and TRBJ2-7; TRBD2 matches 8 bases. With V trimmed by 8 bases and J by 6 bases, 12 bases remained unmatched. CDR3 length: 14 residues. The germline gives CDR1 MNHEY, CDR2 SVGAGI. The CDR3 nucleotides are TGTGCCAGCTGCCACCCGGGGGGGTCGGGCGAGCAGTACTTC. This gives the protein CASCHPGGSGEQYF.

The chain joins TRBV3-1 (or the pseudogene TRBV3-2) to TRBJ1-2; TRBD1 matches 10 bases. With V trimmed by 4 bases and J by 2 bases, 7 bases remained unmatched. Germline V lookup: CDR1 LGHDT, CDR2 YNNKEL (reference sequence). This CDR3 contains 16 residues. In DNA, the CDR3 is TGTGCCAGCAGCCCCTTCCGGACAGGGGGAAACTATGGCTACACCTTC. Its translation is CASSPFRTGGNYGYTF.

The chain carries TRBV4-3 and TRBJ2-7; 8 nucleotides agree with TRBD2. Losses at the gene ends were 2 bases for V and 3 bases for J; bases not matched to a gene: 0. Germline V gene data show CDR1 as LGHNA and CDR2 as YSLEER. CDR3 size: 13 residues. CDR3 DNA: TGCGCCAGCAGCCAACTAGCGGGCTACGAGCAGTACTTC. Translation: CASSQLAGYEQYF.

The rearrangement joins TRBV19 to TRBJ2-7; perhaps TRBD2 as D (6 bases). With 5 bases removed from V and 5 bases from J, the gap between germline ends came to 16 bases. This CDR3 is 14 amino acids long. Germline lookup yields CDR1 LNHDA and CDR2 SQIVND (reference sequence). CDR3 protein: CASSLIPGVDEQYF. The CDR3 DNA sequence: TGTGCCAGTAGTCTCATACCGGGGGTCGACGAGCAGTACTTC.

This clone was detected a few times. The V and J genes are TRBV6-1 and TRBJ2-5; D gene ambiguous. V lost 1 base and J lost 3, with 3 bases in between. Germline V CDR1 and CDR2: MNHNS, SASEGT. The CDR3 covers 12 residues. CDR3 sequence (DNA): TGTGCCAGCAGTGAAGTTAAAGAGACCCAGTACTTC. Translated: CASSEVKETQYF.

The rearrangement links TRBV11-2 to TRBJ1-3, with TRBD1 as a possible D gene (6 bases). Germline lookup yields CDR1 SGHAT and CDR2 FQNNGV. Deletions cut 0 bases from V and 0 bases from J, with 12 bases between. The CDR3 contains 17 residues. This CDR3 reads CASSLDGRGPSGNTIYF. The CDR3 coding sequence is TGTGCCAGCAGCTTAGATGGCAGGGGTCCCTCTGGAAACACCATATATTTT.

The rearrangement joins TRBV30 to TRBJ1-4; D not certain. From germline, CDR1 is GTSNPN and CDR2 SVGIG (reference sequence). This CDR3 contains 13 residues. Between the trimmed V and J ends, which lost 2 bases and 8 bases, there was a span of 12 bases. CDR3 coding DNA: TGTGCCTGGAGTAGCGGGAATGGGGAAAAACTGTTTTTT. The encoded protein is CAWSSGNGEKLFF.

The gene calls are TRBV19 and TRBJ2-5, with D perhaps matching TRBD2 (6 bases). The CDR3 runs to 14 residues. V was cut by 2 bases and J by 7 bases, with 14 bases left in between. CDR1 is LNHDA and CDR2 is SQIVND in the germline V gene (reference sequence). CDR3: CASSIRGGDGTQYF. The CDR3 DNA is TGTGCCAGTAGTATACGGGGCGGGGATGGGACCCAGTACTTC.

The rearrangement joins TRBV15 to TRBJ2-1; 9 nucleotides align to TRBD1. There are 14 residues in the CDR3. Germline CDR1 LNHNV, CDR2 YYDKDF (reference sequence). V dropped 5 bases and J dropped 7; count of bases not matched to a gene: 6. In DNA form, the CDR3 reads TGTGCCACCAGCCCGACAGGGGGTAAAAATGAGCAGTTCTTC. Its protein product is CATSPTGGKNEQFF.

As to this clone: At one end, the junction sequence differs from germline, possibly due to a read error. The CDR3: CAVRETSGGNEQFF. CDR3 in DNA: TGTGCCGTCAGGGAGACTAGCGGGGGGAATGAGCAGTTCTTC. V and J are TRBV10-3 and TRBJ2-1; 13 bases line up with TRBD2. The CDR3 runs 14 residues. Germline CDR1 reads ENHRY; CDR2 reads SYGVKD.

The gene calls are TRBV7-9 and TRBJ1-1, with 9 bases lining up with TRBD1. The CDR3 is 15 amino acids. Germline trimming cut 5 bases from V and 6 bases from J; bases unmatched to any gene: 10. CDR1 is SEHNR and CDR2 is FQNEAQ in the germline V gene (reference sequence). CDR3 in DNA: TGTGCCAGCAGCCTTCTAACCGGGACAGGGTCTGAAGCTTTCTTT. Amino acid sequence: CASSLLTGTGSEAFF.

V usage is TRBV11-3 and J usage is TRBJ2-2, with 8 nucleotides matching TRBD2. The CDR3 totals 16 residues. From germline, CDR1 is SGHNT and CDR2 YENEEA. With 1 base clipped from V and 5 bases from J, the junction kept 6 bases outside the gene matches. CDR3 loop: CASSLAGLAGTGELFF. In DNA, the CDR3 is TGTGCCAGCAGCTTAGCAGGACTAGCTGGGACCGGGGAGCTGTTTTTT.

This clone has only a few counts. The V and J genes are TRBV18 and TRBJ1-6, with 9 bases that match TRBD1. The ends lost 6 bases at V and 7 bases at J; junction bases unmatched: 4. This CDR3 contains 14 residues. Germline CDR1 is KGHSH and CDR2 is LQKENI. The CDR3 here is CASSPTGGNSPLHF. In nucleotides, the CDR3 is TGTGCCAGCTCGCCTACAGGGGGCAATTCACCCCTCCACTTT. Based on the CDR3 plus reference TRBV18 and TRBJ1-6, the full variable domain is NAGVMQNPRHLVRRRGQEARLRCSPMKGHSHVYWYRQLPEEGLKFMVYLQKENIIDESGMPKERFSAEFPKEGPSILRIQQVVRGDSAAYFCASSPTGGNSPLHFGNGTRLTVT.

DNA of the CDR3: TGTGCCAGCAGCCCCAGGACAGGGATTGGAAACACCATATATTTT. As protein: CASSPRTGIGNTIYF. The V and J genes are TRBV7-6 and TRBJ1-3; 8 bases are shared with TRBD1. CDR3 length: 15 amino acids. CDR1 SGHVS and CDR2 FNYEAQ come from the germline V gene. V was pared by 5 bases and J by 3 bases, with 6 bases of the junction left unmatched.

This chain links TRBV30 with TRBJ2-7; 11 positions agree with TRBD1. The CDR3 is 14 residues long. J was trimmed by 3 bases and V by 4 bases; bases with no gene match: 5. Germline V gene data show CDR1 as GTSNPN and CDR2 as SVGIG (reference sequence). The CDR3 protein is CAWNSGTGGYEQYF. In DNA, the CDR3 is TGTGCCTGGAATTCCGGGACAGGGGGCTACGAGCAGTACTTC. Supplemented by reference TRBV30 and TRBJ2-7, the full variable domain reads SQTIHQWPATLVQPVGSPLSLECTVEGTSNPNLYWYRQAAGRGLQLLFYSVGIGQISSEVPQNLSASRPQDRQFILSSKKLLLSDSGFYLCAWNSGTGGYEQYFGPGTRLTVT.

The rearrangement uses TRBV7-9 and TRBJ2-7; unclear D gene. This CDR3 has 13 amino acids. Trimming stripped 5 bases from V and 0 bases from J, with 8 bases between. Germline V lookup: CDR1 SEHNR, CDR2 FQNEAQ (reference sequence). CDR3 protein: CASSRESSYEQYF. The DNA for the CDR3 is TGTGCCAGCAGCCGTGAGAGCTCCTACGAGCAGTACTTC.

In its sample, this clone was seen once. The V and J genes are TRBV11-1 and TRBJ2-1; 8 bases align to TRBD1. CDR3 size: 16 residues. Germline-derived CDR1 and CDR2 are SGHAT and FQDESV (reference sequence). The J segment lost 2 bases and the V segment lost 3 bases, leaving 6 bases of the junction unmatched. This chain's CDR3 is CASSFDRTGTYNEQFF. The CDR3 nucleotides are TGTGCCAGCAGCTTCGACCGGACAGGGACCTACAATGAGCAGTTCTTC.

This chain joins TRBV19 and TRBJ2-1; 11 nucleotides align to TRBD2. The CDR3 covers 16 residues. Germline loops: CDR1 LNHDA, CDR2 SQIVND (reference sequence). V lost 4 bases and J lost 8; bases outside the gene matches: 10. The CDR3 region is CASSTTTSGTRYEQFF. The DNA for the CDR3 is TGTGCCAGTAGTACTACGACTAGCGGGACTCGGTATGAGCAGTTCTTC.

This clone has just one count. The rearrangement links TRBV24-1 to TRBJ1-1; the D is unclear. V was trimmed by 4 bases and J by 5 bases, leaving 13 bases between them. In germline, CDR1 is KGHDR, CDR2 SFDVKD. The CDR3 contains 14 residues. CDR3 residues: CATSEAPGGTEAFF. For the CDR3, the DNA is TGTGCCACCAGTGAAGCTCCGGGAGGAACTGAAGCTTTCTTT.

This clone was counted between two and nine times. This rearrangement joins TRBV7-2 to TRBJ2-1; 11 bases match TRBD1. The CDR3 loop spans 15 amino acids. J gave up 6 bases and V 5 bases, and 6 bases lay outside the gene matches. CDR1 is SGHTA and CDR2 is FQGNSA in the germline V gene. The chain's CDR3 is CASSLLGTGGNEQFF. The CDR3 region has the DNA TGTGCCAGCAGCCTACTTGGGACAGGGGGCAATGAGCAGTTCTTC.

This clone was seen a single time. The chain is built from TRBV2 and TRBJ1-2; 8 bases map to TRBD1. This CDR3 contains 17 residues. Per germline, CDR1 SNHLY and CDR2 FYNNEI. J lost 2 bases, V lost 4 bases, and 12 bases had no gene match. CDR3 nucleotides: TGTGCCAGCAGTGGACCGGCTTACGGGACAGGAAACTATGGCTACACCTTC. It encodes CASSGPAYGTGNYGYTF.

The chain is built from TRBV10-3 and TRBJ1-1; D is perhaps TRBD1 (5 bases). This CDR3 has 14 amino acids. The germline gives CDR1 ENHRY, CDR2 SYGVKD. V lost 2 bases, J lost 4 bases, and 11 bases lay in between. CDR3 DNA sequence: TGTGCCATCAGTGAGAGCCAGGGACTCACTGAAGCTTTCTTT. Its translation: CAISESQGLTEAFF.

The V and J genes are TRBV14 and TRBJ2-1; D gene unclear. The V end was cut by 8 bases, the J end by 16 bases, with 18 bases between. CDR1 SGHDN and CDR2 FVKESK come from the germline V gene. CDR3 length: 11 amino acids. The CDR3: CASGFGSTQFF. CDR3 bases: TGTGCCAGCGGTTTCGGGTCCACCCAATTCTTC.

The DNA of the CDR3 is TGCGCCAGCAGCCAAGATGGGGGGGCGGGCTACGAGCAGTACTTC. Translation: CASSQDGGAGYEQYF. This chain connects TRBV4-3 to TRBJ2-7; possibly TRBD2 for D (7 bases). Trimming took 0 bases from V and 3 from J, leaving 12 bases between them. Germline values: CDR1 LGHNA, CDR2 YSLEER. The length of the CDR3 is 15 residues.

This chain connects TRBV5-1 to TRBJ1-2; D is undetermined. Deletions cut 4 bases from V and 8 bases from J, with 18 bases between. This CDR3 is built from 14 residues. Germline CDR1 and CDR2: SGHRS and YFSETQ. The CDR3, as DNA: TGCGCCAGCAGCGGCACGGGGAATCTGAAAGGCTACACCTTC. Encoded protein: CASSGTGNLKGYTF.

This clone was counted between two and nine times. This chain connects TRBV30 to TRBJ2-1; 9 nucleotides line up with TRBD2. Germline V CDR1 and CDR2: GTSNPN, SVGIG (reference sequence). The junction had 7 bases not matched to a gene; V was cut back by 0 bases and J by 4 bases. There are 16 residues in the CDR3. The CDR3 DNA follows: TGTGCCTGGAGTGTGCCCGAACTAGCGGGTTACAATGAGCAGTTCTTC. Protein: CAWSVPELAGYNEQFF.

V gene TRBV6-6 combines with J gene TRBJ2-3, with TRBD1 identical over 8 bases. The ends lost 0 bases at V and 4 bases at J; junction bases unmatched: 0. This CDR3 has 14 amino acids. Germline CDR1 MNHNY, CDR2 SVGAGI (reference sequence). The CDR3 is CASSYSTGADTQYF. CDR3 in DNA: TGTGCCAGCAGTTACTCGACAGGGGCAGATACGCAGTATTTT.

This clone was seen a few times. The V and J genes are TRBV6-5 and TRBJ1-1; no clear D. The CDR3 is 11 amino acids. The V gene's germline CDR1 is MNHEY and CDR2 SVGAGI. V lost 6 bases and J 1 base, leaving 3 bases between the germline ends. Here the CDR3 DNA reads TGTGCCAGCAGACAGAACACTGAAGCTTTCTTT. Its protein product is CASRQNTEAFF.

This CDR3 reads CASSTSTGVDEQYF. The CDR3 DNA follows: TGTGCCAGCAGCACCTCGACAGGGGTGGACGAGCAGTACTTC. The chain links TRBV7-2 to TRBJ2-7, with 8 positions matching TRBD1. The J segment lost 5 bases and the V segment lost 5 bases, leaving 8 bases of the junction unmatched. This CDR3 is 14 amino acids long. Germline CDR1 is SGHTA and CDR2 is FQGNSA.